The 19 T cell receptor beta chains reported below all come from one sample, sequenced in a study of beta chain features in type 1 diabetes. Findings and caveats of the study: Researchers report that Type 1 diabetes patients had moderately but significantly shorter TCRB CDR3s across all four CD4+ subsets.

The antigens for these receptors are not known. Expressed TCRB transcripts were sequenced because the isolated RNA had all been reverse transcribed beforehand. Libraries were prepared by immunoSEQ multiplex PCR; TCRdb keeps only in-frame clonotypes and omits some of them. The table records some 160,000 clones, about 9% of them present only once. Sequenced input: central memory CD4+ T cells from blood. Receptors were obtained from a young woman with type 1 diabetes.

This clone was seen only a few times. This sequence joins TRBV4-2 and TRBJ2-7; 9 nucleotides match TRBD2. This CDR3 has 16 amino acids. Germline V gene sequence: CDR1 LGHNA, CDR2 YNFKEQ. The trim removed 1 base at V and 0 bases at J, leaving 4 bases unmatched. CDR3 residues: CASSQVAGGSSYEQYF. CDR3 nucleotide sequence: TGTGCCAGCAGCCAAGTTGCGGGAGGGAGCTCCTACGAGCAGTACTTC.

J is TRBJ1-4 and V is TRBV21-1. TRBV21-1 is annotated as a pseudogene. There are 13 residues in the CDR3. The CDR3, as DNA: TGTGCCATACACGGAGGCATTAATGAAAAACTGTTTTTT. This sequence encodes CAIHGGINEKLFF.

The V call is TRBV5-1, the J call TRBJ2-6; possible D gene TRBD2, 7 bases. Trimming took 1 base from V and 4 from J, leaving 9 bases between them. The CDR3 loop spans 15 amino acids. The germline CDR1 and CDR2 sequences are SGHRS and YFSETQ. The DNA of the CDR3 is TGCGCCAGCAGCTTGCGGGGGGCCGGGGCCAACGTCCTGACTTTC. This gives the protein CASSLRGAGANVLTF.

This clone was counted once. The J gene is TRBJ2-3, the V gene TRBV5-1; 10 nucleotides agree with TRBD2. The V and J ends lost 1 base and 4 bases, in that order; junction bases with no gene match: 3. CDR3 size: 15 residues. The V gene's germline CDR1 is SGHRS and CDR2 YFSETQ. The DNA for the CDR3 is TGCGCCAGCAGCTTGACTAGCGGGATTGCAGATACGCAGTATTTT. Translation: CASSLTSGIADTQYF.

This clone was found a few times. V is TRBV7-9 and J is TRBJ1-2; the D gene is possibly TRBD1 (6 bases). The CDR3 has 16 amino acids. Trimming removed 5 bases at V and 4 bases at J, with 20 bases between. Germline values: CDR1 SEHNR, CDR2 FQNEAQ (reference sequence). CDR3 sequence (DNA): TGTGCCAGCAGCCACCAGCAAACCAGGGGACGCTATGGCTACACCTTC. Translating gives CASSHQQTRGRYGYTF.

This clone was recorded a few times. V and J are TRBV7-3 and TRBJ2-5, with 15 bases matching TRBD2. Germline-derived CDR1 and CDR2 are SGHTA and FQGTGA. The CDR3 runs 16 residues. V lost 5 bases, J lost 5 bases, and 6 bases stayed unmatched. The CDR3 protein is CASSPGLAGGAETQYF. In nucleotides, the CDR3 is TGTGCCAGCAGCCCAGGACTAGCGGGAGGGGCCGAGACCCAGTACTTC.

This clone came up a few times. This rearrangement joins TRBV30 to TRBJ2-1; perhaps TRBD1 as D (5 bases). Germline V CDR1 and CDR2: GTSNPN, SVGIG (reference sequence). This CDR3 region has 12 residues. V was cut by 6 bases and J by 11 bases, with 17 bases left in between. CDR3 amino acids: CACRGTGEKQFF. CDR3 DNA sequence: TGTGCCTGTCGTGGCACAGGAGAGAAGCAGTTCTTC.

This rearrangement joins TRBV10-3 to TRBJ2-7, with TRBD2 as a possible D gene (6 bases). CDR1 and CDR2 from the germline V gene are ENHRY and SYGVKD. Trimming pared 8 bases from V and 0 bases from J, leaving 20 bases between. CDR3 length: 16 amino acids. The CDR3 reads CAIGAAPGSSSYEQYF. The CDR3 coding sequence is TGTGCCATCGGAGCCGCCCCCGGGAGTAGCTCCTACGAGCAGTACTTC.

This clone was picked up a small number of times. The rearrangement joins TRBV6-6 to TRBJ2-7; 8 bases are shared with TRBD1. CDR1 and CDR2 from the germline V gene are MNHNY and SVGAGI (reference sequence). Unmatched junction bases numbered 9, after V lost 7 bases and J lost 7 bases. The CDR3 is made up of 13 amino acids. The CDR3 nucleotides read TGTGCCAGCACGCCAGGGGGCCCGTGGGAGCAGTACTTC. It specifies CASTPGGPWEQYF.

As concerns this clone: At one of its ends the junction is not consistent with the germline gene, which may arise from a read error. The chain carries TRBV30 and TRBJ2-7; 9 bases match TRBD2. The CDR3 totals 17 residues. Germline CDR1 reads GTSNPN; CDR2 reads SVGIG (reference sequence). CDR3 nucleotide sequence: TGTGCCTGGAGCGACCCACTTCGGACTAGCGCCTCCTTCGAGCAGTACTTC. Its protein product is CAWSDPLRTSASFEQYF.

The genes are TRBV5-4 and TRBJ2-3; 8 bases fit TRBD2. Germline loops: CDR1 SGHNT, CDR2 YYREEE (reference sequence). This CDR3 is built from 15 residues. The J segment lost 4 bases and the V segment lost 4 bases, leaving 8 bases of the junction unmatched. This CDR3 reads CASSPTSGAADTQYF. The CDR3 region has the DNA TGTGCCAGCAGCCCAACTAGCGGTGCAGCAGATACGCAGTATTTT.

The genes are TRBV30 and TRBJ2-5; possible D gene TRBD1, 5 bases. The CDR3 runs 13 residues. V was trimmed by 2 bases and J by 0 bases, leaving 7 bases between them. CDR1 and CDR2 from the germline V gene are GTSNPN and SVGIG (reference sequence). DNA of the CDR3: TGTGCCTGGAGTAAAGGGGACCAAGAGACCCAGTACTTC. It codes for CAWSKGDQETQYF. The full variable domain, rest sourced from reference TRBV30 and TRBJ2-5, is SQTIHQWPATLVQPVGSPLSLECTVEGTSNPNLYWYRQAAGRGLQLLFYSVGIGQISSEVPQNLSASRPQDRQFILSSKKLLLSDSGFYLCAWSKGDQETQYFGPGTRLLVL.

This clone was seen repeatedly, ten times or more. V is TRBV30 and J is TRBJ1-2, with D perhaps TRBD1 (5 bases). The germline CDR1 and CDR2 sequences are GTSNPN and SVGIG (reference sequence). The CDR3 has 14 residues. With 7 bases removed from V and 2 bases from J, the gap between germline ends came to 17 bases. The CDR3 region is CASLLLTANYGYTF. In DNA, the CDR3 is TGTGCCTCCCTCCTCCTGACAGCAAACTATGGCTACACCTTC.

J is TRBJ2-1 and V is TRBV2; TRBD2 agrees at 10 bases. The CDR3 is 14 residues long. Germline values: CDR1 SNHLY, CDR2 FYNNEI. The junction had 4 bases not matched to a gene; V was cut back by 2 bases and J by 9 bases. The CDR3 region is CASSELAGVSEQFF. For the CDR3, the DNA is TGTGCCAGCAGTGAACTAGCGGGAGTGAGTGAGCAGTTCTTC.

V and J are TRBV28 and TRBJ2-5; TRBD2 aligns across 8 bases. The CDR3 sequence is 15 residues long. J was trimmed by 0 bases and V by 4 bases; bases with no gene match: 4. The germline V gene has CDR1 MDHEN and CDR2 SYDVKM. The CDR3 protein is CASSSASGYQETQYF. The CDR3 region has the DNA TGTGCCAGCAGTTCTGCTAGCGGGTACCAAGAGACCCAGTACTTC. Full variable domain (missing parts from reference TRBV28 and TRBJ2-5): DVKVTQSSRYLVKRTGEKVFLECVQDMDHENMFWYRQDPGLGLRLIYFSYDVKMKEKGDIPEGYSVSREKKERFSLILESASTNQTSMYLCASSSASGYQETQYFGPGTRLLVL.

The V call is TRBV4-2, the J call TRBJ1-5, with a possible D match to TRBD1 (5 bases). Germline loops: CDR1 LGHNA, CDR2 YNFKEQ. This CDR3 has 13 amino acids. Trimming shortened V by 6 bases and J by 0 bases, and 6 bases separated the two germline ends. The CDR3 loop is CASRGGSNQPQHF. In nucleotides, the CDR3 is TGTGCCAGCAGGGGGGGTAGCAATCAGCCCCAGCATTTT.

This clone was detected a few times. The V and J genes are TRBV9 and TRBJ1-1; D not resolved. The V end was cut by 3 bases, the J end by 4 bases, with 13 bases between. Germline V lookup: CDR1 SGDLS, CDR2 YYNGEE. There are 14 residues in the CDR3. CDR3: CASSADSLGTEAFF. CDR3 nucleotide sequence: TGTGCCAGCAGCGCGGACTCTCTGGGCACTGAAGCTTTCTTT. Full variable domain (outside the CDR3, taken from reference TRBV9 and TRBJ1-1): DSGVTQTPKHLITATGQRVTLRCSPRSGDLSVYWYQQSLDQGLQFLIQYYNGEERAKGNILERFSAQQFPDLHSELNLSSLELGDSALYFCASSADSLGTEAFFGQGTRLTVV.

The gene calls are TRBV19 and TRBJ2-1, with D maybe TRBD2 (6 bases). Germline V gives CDR1 LNHDA, CDR2 SQIVND (reference sequence). With 5 bases removed from V and 8 bases from J, the gap between germline ends came to 13 bases. The CDR3 is made up of 13 amino acids. CDR3 nucleotides: TGTGCCAGTAGTTCCGGGAGAGGTTATGAGCAGTTCTTC. This translates into CASSSGRGYEQFF. Complete variable domain (other parts from reference TRBV19 and TRBJ2-1): DGGITQSPKYLFRKEGQNVTLSCEQNLNHDAMYWYRQDPGQGLRLIYYSQIVNDFQKGDIAEGYSVSREKKESFPLTVTSAQKNPTAFYLCASSSGRGYEQFFGPGTRLTVL.

This clone was counted between two and nine times. The chain employs TRBV5-1 and TRBJ1-2; the match to TRBD1 covers 8 bases. V lost 0 bases, J lost 7 bases, and 5 bases stayed unmatched. In germline, CDR1 is SGHRS, CDR2 YFSETQ. This CDR3 has 14 amino acids. The CDR3: CASSLDVTGGGYTF. DNA for the CDR3: TGCGCCAGCAGCTTGGATGTCACAGGGGGTGGCTACACCTTC.